This entry lists 11 T cell receptor beta chains sequenced from one sample in a study of regulatory T cells in long-lasting Graves disease. Sample time point: newly diagnosed GD, antithyroid drugs for less than 3 months. Preparation of the TCR library used RNA extracted from PBMCs. For TCR beta, libraries came from iRepertoire HTBI primers and Arm-PCR of CDR3 regions. One entry per CDR3 protein, called by TCRdb with MiXCR from the multiplex PCR reads. The sample carries over 500,000 distinct CDR3 sequences, roughly 15% recorded once. These data were likewise used in another study, on T cells in Graves' hyperthyroidism and ophthalmopathy.

Sequences were derived from peripheral blood mononuclear cells (PBMCs), sampled at new diagnosis, from a patient treated with antithyroid drugs. The receptor source for this set is a woman younger than 45 with Graves disease.

Ten or more counts support this clonotype. V gene TRBV7-8 combines with J gene TRBJ2-7, with 10 positions matching TRBD2. The CDR3 contains 15 residues. Germline V lookup: CDR1 SGHVS, CDR2 FQNEAQ. V gave up 6 bases and J gave up 0 bases; unmatched junction bases: 5. CDR3 loop: CASREREGLSYEQYF. The DNA of the CDR3 is TGTGCCAGCAGGGAGCGGGAGGGCCTCTCCTACGAGCAGTACTTC.

This clonotype was detected many times. The chain carries TRBV2 and TRBJ2-7; D unclear. This CDR3 has 13 amino acids. The germline V and J ends were trimmed by 7 bases and 2 bases, with 12 bases remaining between them. Germline assignment: CDR1 SNHLY and CDR2 FYNNEI. For the CDR3, the DNA is TGTGCCAGCACCAAGGGCCGGACCTACGAGCAGTACTTC. Translated: CASTKGRTYEQYF. Filled out from reference TRBV2 and TRBJ2-7, the complete variable domain reads EPEVTQTPSHQVTQMGQEVILRCVPISNHLYFYWYRQILGQKVEFLVSFYNNEISEKSEIFDDQFSVERPDGSNFTLKIRSTKLEDSAMYFCASTKGRTYEQYFGPGTRLTVT.

This clonotype was picked up many times. The chain uses TRBV12-3 or TRBV12-4 and TRBJ2-3; perhaps TRBD1 as D (5 bases). CDR3 size: 16 residues. V lost 3 bases and J 0 bases, leaving 13 bases between the germline ends. Here the CDR3 reads CASSFWGTTSTDTQYF. The CDR3, as DNA: TGTGCCAGCAGTTTCTGGGGCACTACAAGCACAGATACGCAGTATTTT.

This clonotype was picked up many times. The CDR3 bases are TGCAGCGCACAGTCCAGGGGGATTAAGGACTATGGCTACACCTTC. It yields the protein CSAQSRGIKDYGYTF. The chain combines TRBV29-1 with TRBJ1-2; 7 bases map to TRBD1. CDR1 is SQVTM, CDR2 ANQGSEA, per germline. This CDR3 spans 15 amino acids. The trim removed 7 bases at V and 3 bases at J, leaving 14 bases unmatched.

This clonotype was seen only a few times. Mismatch with germline at one junction end may stem from a read error. CDR3 residues: CVSSQRTGGIETQYF. The CDR3 coding sequence is TGTGTCAGCAGCCAAAGGACAGGGGGTATCGAGACCCAGTACTTC. This sequence joins TRBV7-2 and TRBJ2-5; 10 bases are shared with TRBD1. Per the germline V gene, CDR1 is SGHTA and CDR2 is FQGNSA. This CDR3 has 15 residues.

This clonotype was counted only a few times. This sequence joins TRBV2 and TRBJ2-1; no clear D gene. The germline gives CDR1 SNHLY, CDR2 FYNNEI. The CDR3 is made up of 14 amino acids. Trimming cost V 4 bases and J 2 bases, with 9 bases left between them. CDR3 amino acids: CASSVVRAYNEQFF. Here the CDR3 DNA reads TGTGCCAGCAGTGTTGTTCGAGCCTACAATGAGCAGTTCTTC.

This clonotype has ten or more counts. This sequence joins TRBV3-1 and TRBJ1-1; 9 nucleotides line up with TRBD1. CDR1 LGHDT and CDR2 YNNKEL come from the germline V gene (reference sequence). CDR3 length: 15 amino acids. Germline trimming cut 6 bases from V and 3 bases from J; bases unmatched to any gene: 8. DNA for the CDR3: TGTGCCAGCAGACCCCGACAGGGGGACTACACTGAAGCTTTCTTT. Protein sequence: CASRPRQGDYTEAFF. The full variable domain, in which reference TRBV3-1 and TRBJ1-1 provide the parts outside the CDR3, is DTAVSQTPKYLVTQMGNDKSIKCEQNLGHDTMYWYKQDSKKFLKIMFSYNNKELIINETVPNRFSPKSPDKAHLNLHINSLELGDSAVYFCASRPRQGDYTEAFFGQGTRLTVV.

The table lists this clonotype with many counts. The CDR3 region is CASTPRRQGNEQFF. The CDR3 nucleotides read TGTGCCAGCACCCCTCGACGACAGGGGAATGAGCAGTTCTTC. The V call is TRBV3-1, the J call TRBJ2-1; TRBD1 matches at 8 bases. With V trimmed by 7 bases and J by 7 bases, 9 bases remained unmatched. The CDR3 sequence is 14 residues long. The germline gives CDR1 LGHDT, CDR2 YNNKEL (reference sequence).

This clonotype occurred many times. The J gene is TRBJ2-3, the V gene TRBV10-3; D not resolved. Trimming removed 0 bases at V and 3 bases at J, with 10 bases between. The CDR3 loop spans 15 amino acids. Germline CDR1 ENHRY, CDR2 SYGVKD. This CDR3 reads CAISESTVATDTQYF. CDR3 in DNA: TGTGCCATCAGTGAGTCGACTGTAGCAACAGATACGCAGTATTTT.

This clonotype was detected ten times or more. The genes are TRBV2 and TRBJ2-1, with D possibly TRBD2 on 6 matching bases. Germline V gives CDR1 SNHLY, CDR2 FYNNEI. The V gene lost 4 bases and the J gene lost 4 bases, with 14 bases spanning the gap. The CDR3 has 15 residues. The CDR3 DNA reads as TGTGCCAGCAGTGGGGCGGGGTCTTATTACAATGAGCAGTTCTTC. This translates into CASSGAGSYYNEQFF.

The chain recombines TRBV7-9 with TRBJ1-5; TRBD1 aligns across 8 bases. The germline V gene has CDR1 SEHNR and CDR2 FQNEAQ (reference sequence). Trimming removed 5 bases from V and 4 bases from J; junction bases left unmatched: 10. The CDR3 is 16 residues long. CDR3 sequence reads: CASSPLTGGRNQPQHF. The CDR3 DNA follows: TGTGCCAGCAGCCCACTAACAGGGGGTAGGAATCAGCCCCAGCATTTT.